What follows are 25 T cell receptor beta chains derived from one specimen sequenced in a study of T cells in localized non-small cell lung cancer. Assay used: immunoSEQ multiplex PCR; TCRdb lists only in-frame clones, some missing. The sample records about 22,000 clones, less than 85% being singletons. Sequences were derived from peripheral blood, sampled before any cancer treatment. The receptors come from a man aged 40 to 70 with stage I lung adenocarcinoma.

The table lists this clone with a few counts. The rearrangement uses TRBV14 and TRBJ2-7, with TRBD2 as a possible D gene (5 bases). The CDR3 consists of 15 residues. V was shortened by 0 bases and J by 7 bases, with 16 bases between the two germline ends. Germline lookup yields CDR1 SGHDN and CDR2 FVKESK. The CDR3 here is CASSQEWAGLREQYF. In DNA form, the CDR3 reads TGTGCCAGCAGCCAAGAATGGGCAGGACTGAGGGAGCAGTACTTC.

The chain couples TRBV5-1 to TRBJ2-7, with 8 bases aligning to TRBD1. This CDR3 has 15 amino acids. Germline trimming cut 4 bases from V and 4 bases from J; bases unmatched to any gene: 10. Per germline, CDR1 SGHRS and CDR2 YFSETQ. The DNA for the CDR3 is TGCGCCAGCAGCCTGACCGGGACAGGCCTTTACGAGCAGTACTTC. It specifies CASSLTGTGLYEQYF.

The chain uses TRBV5-8 and TRBJ2-5; 7 positions match TRBD2. This CDR3 region has 16 residues. CDR1 SGHTS and CDR2 YDEGEE come from the germline V gene. With 4 bases clipped from V and 2 bases from J, the junction kept 11 bases outside the gene matches. The CDR3 reads CASSRGVAGAQETQYF. The CDR3 DNA reads TGTGCCAGCAGCCGGGGGGTAGCGGGCGCACAAGAGACCCAGTACTTC.

V is TRBV5-1 and J is TRBJ2-5, with D hard to call. With 4 bases removed from V and 5 bases from J, the gap between germline ends came to 9 bases. CDR1 and CDR2 (germline): SGHRS, YFSETQ. The CDR3 has 12 amino acids. CDR3 residues: CASSVSVETQYF. For the CDR3, the DNA is TGCGCCAGCAGCGTATCCGTCGAGACCCAGTACTTC.

This chain links TRBV4-2 with TRBJ2-5, with TRBD2 matching over 16 bases. Trimming removed 4 bases from V and 2 bases from J; junction bases left unmatched: 7. This CDR3 spans 18 amino acids. CDR1 and CDR2 (germline): LGHNA, YNFKEQ. The CDR3 region is CASSPGTSGGVLQETQYF. In DNA form, the CDR3 reads TGTGCCAGCAGCCCTGGGACTAGCGGGGGGGTTTTGCAAGAGACCCAGTACTTC.

This chain uses TRBV19 with TRBJ2-2, with TRBD1 identical over 7 bases. V gave up 6 bases and J gave up 6 bases; unmatched junction bases: 10. The CDR3 contains 15 residues. Germline values: CDR1 LNHDA, CDR2 SQIVND (reference sequence). CDR3 DNA: TGTGCCAGTAGAATCCAAGGGGGCAGTGCCGGGGAGCTGTTTTTT. Protein sequence: CASRIQGGSAGELFF. Together with reference TRBV19 and TRBJ2-2, the CDR3 gives the full variable domain: DGGITQSPKYLFRKEGQNVTLSCEQNLNHDAMYWYRQDPGQGLRLIYYSQIVNDFQKGDIAEGYSVSREKKESFPLTVTSAQKNPTAFYLCASRIQGGSAGELFFGEGSRLTVL.

This chain links TRBV19 with TRBJ1-5; D unclear. Between the trimmed V and J ends, which lost 8 bases and 0 bases, there was a span of 14 bases. Germline assignment: CDR1 LNHDA and CDR2 SQIVND (reference sequence). There are 15 residues in the CDR3. The CDR3 nucleotides are TGTGCCAGTGTTGGCAGCGCTTATAGCAATCAGCCCCAGCATTTT. It yields the protein CASVGSAYSNQPQHF.

The chain links TRBV4-1 to TRBJ2-3, with 7 bases fitting TRBD2. Germline CDR1 is MGHRA and CDR2 is YSYEKL. The CDR3 contains 16 residues. V shed 7 bases and J 6 bases; nucleotides not matched to a gene: 16. The CDR3 loop is CASTHPQAGPRDTQYF. The CDR3 DNA sequence: TGCGCCAGCACCCACCCACAAGCGGGGCCCCGGGATACGCAGTATTTT.

The CDR3 DNA is TGTGCCAGCAGCTTAGATGAGCGGCAGGGGAGTCGGGAAGCTTTCTTT. Translating it yields CASSLDERQGSREAFF. The chain combines TRBV11-2 with TRBJ1-1, with D tentatively TRBD1 (6 bases). The CDR3 has 16 residues. With 0 bases removed from V and 8 bases from J, the gap between germline ends came to 19 bases. The germline gives CDR1 SGHAT, CDR2 FQNNGV.

The table lists this clone with a count of one. This sequence joins TRBV18 and TRBJ2-7, with TRBD2 matching over 9 bases. The CDR3 is 13 residues long. Germline loops: CDR1 KGHSH, CDR2 LQKENI. V was pared by 3 bases and J by 4 bases, with 1 base of the junction left unmatched. CDR3 in DNA: TGTGCCAGCTCACCCGCGGGGGGGTACGAGCAGTACTTC. Its translation is CASSPAGGYEQYF.

DNA of the CDR3: TGTGCCAGCTCACTAGCGGGAGGGCCGGAGACCCAGTACTTC. Translating it yields CASSLAGGPETQYF. V and J are TRBV18 and TRBJ2-5; TRBD2 matches 11 bases. Germline V lookup: CDR1 KGHSH, CDR2 LQKENI. V gave up 4 bases and J gave up 5 bases; unmatched junction bases: 3. The length of the CDR3 is 14 residues.

The chain links TRBV11-1 to TRBJ2-3; TRBD2 matches 13 bases. CDR1 and CDR2 from the germline V gene are SGHAT and FQDESV (reference sequence). J lost 5 bases, V lost 2 bases, and 4 bases had no gene match. This CDR3 is 16 amino acids long. In nucleotides, the CDR3 is TGTGCCAGCAGCTTACTTGGGACTAGCGGGGTAGATACGCAGTATTTT. Its protein product is CASSLLGTSGVDTQYF.

V is TRBV27 and J is TRBJ2-7; possibly TRBD2 for D (5 bases). Trimming removed 2 bases at V and 1 base at J, with 9 bases between. Germline assignment: CDR1 MNHEY and CDR2 SMNVEV (reference sequence). This CDR3 region has 14 residues. The DNA of the CDR3 is TGTGCCAGCAGTTTACTTCCGGGGTCCTACGAGCAGTACTTC. Its protein is CASSLLPGSYEQYF.

This chain uses TRBV5-1 with TRBJ2-7, with TRBD1 identical over 11 bases. V trimming: 4 bases; J trimming: 2 bases; junction bases outside the gene matches: 2. Germline loops: CDR1 SGHRS, CDR2 YFSETQ. There are 14 residues in the CDR3. The CDR3 bases are TGCGCCAGCAGCGGGACAGGGGGTACCTACGAGCAGTACTTC. This codes for CASSGTGGTYEQYF. The variable domain in full, completed from reference TRBV5-1 and TRBJ2-7, reads KAGVTQTPRYLIKTRGQQVTLSCSPISGHRSVSWYQQTPGQGLQFLFEYFSETQRNKGNFPGRFSGRQFSNSRSEMNVSTLELGDSALYLCASSGTGGTYEQYFGPGTRLTVT.

This CDR3 is CASSPRRGLVGYNEQFF. CDR3 DNA: TGCGCCAGCAGCCCAAGAAGAGGACTAGTCGGGTACAATGAGCAGTTCTTC. This chain connects TRBV4-1 to TRBJ2-1; 7 nucleotides match TRBD2. Unmatched junction bases numbered 13, after V lost 4 bases and J lost 4 bases. The germline gives CDR1 MGHRA, CDR2 YSYEKL. The CDR3 runs to 17 residues.

The chain recombines TRBV4-3 with TRBJ1-4; TRBD1 agrees at 9 bases. With 0 bases clipped from V and 5 bases from J, the junction kept 7 bases outside the gene matches. This CDR3 contains 17 residues. Germline CDR1 and CDR2: LGHNA and YSLEER. The CDR3, as DNA: TGCGCCAGCAGCCAAGATTACGGGACAGGGTGGAATGAAAAACTGTTTTTT. Translation: CASSQDYGTGWNEKLFF.

This clone was detected only once. This chain joins TRBV12-5 and TRBJ2-4; possibly TRBD1 for D (5 bases). The CDR3 is 14 amino acids. CDR1 and CDR2 (germline): LGHNT, FRNRAP. The ends were cut back, 2 bases at V and 15 bases at J, with 20 bases in the middle. CDR3 loop: CASGLTRGLRGPYF. CDR3 bases: TGTGCTAGTGGTTTGACAAGGGGTCTAAGGGGTCCGTACTTC.

This chain joins TRBV5-4 and TRBJ1-1; 9 bases align to TRBD1. This CDR3 contains 14 residues. The J segment lost 4 bases and the V segment lost 2 bases, leaving 3 bases of the junction unmatched. Germline CDR1 SGHNT, CDR2 YYREEE (reference sequence). This CDR3 is CASSLQGAGTEAFF. Written as DNA, the CDR3 is TGTGCCAGCAGCTTACAGGGGGCGGGCACTGAAGCTTTCTTT.

The gene calls are TRBV7-3 and TRBJ2-3, with D possibly matching TRBD2 (5 bases). This CDR3 spans 14 amino acids. The ends were cut back, 6 bases at V and 0 bases at J, with 10 bases in the middle. The germline CDR1 and CDR2 sequences are SGHTA and FQGTGA. In DNA, the CDR3 is TGTGCCAGCAGGAGCGGTTCCAGCACAGATACGCAGTATTTT. The encoded protein is CASRSGSSTDTQYF.

This chain connects TRBV4-3 to TRBJ1-6; D gene unclear. The CDR3 is made up of 13 amino acids. The V gene's germline CDR1 is LGHNA and CDR2 YSLEER. The V and J ends lost 6 bases and 10 bases respectively, with 13 bases between them. The CDR3 here is CASRSQAGSPLHF. The CDR3 region has the DNA TGCGCCAGCAGATCCCAGGCGGGGTCACCCCTCCACTTT.

CDR3 sequence (DNA): TGTGCCAGCAGAAGACAGGGGGTTTCCTACAATGAGCAGTTCTTC. Encoded protein: CASRRQGVSYNEQFF. This chain joins TRBV11-2 and TRBJ2-1; 9 bases fit TRBD1. With 6 bases clipped from V and 1 base from J, the junction kept 4 bases outside the gene matches. Germline CDR1 is SGHAT and CDR2 is FQNNGV. This CDR3 has 15 amino acids.

This rearrangement joins TRBV5-6 to TRBJ1-3, with D unresolved. This CDR3 is built from 17 residues. Germline assignment: CDR1 SGHDT and CDR2 YYEEEE. V dropped 3 bases and J dropped 0 bases, with 16 bases sitting between them. CDR3 loop: CASSSLTTPFSGNTIYF. DNA for the CDR3: TGTGCCAGCAGCTCCTTGACGACACCCTTCTCTGGAAACACCATATATTTT.

This rearrangement joins TRBV10-3 to TRBJ1-1, with D perhaps matching TRBD1 (5 bases). Germline-derived CDR1 and CDR2 are ENHRY and SYGVKD. The CDR3 has 13 amino acids. The germline V and J ends were trimmed by 6 bases and 1 base, with 9 bases remaining between them. Written as DNA, the CDR3 is TGTGCCATCAGGGCGGGGCAGAACACTGAAGCTTTCTTT. This encodes CAIRAGQNTEAFF.

The chain joins TRBV5-4 to TRBJ2-7; 11 nucleotides match TRBD2. With V trimmed by 3 bases and J by 2 bases, 10 bases remained unmatched. The V gene's germline CDR1 is SGHNT and CDR2 YYREEE (reference sequence). The CDR3 is made up of 17 amino acids. The DNA for the CDR3 is TGTGCCAGCAGCTCAAAAGAGACTAGCGGGGTGACCTACGAGCAGTACTTC. It specifies CASSSKETSGVTYEQYF.

This sequence joins TRBV19 and TRBJ1-6; D unclear. V lost 4 bases, J lost 7 bases, and 8 bases lay in between. The CDR3 totals 13 residues. The germline gives CDR1 LNHDA, CDR2 SQIVND (reference sequence). The CDR3 region is CASSRVGNSPLHF. The CDR3 coding sequence is TGTGCCAGTAGTAGGGTCGGGAATTCACCCCTCCACTTT. Full variable domain (rest looked up from reference TRBV19 and TRBJ1-6): DGGITQSPKYLFRKEGQNVTLSCEQNLNHDAMYWYRQDPGQGLRLIYYSQIVNDFQKGDIAEGYSVSREKKESFPLTVTSAQKNPTAFYLCASSRVGNSPLHFGNGTRLTVT.